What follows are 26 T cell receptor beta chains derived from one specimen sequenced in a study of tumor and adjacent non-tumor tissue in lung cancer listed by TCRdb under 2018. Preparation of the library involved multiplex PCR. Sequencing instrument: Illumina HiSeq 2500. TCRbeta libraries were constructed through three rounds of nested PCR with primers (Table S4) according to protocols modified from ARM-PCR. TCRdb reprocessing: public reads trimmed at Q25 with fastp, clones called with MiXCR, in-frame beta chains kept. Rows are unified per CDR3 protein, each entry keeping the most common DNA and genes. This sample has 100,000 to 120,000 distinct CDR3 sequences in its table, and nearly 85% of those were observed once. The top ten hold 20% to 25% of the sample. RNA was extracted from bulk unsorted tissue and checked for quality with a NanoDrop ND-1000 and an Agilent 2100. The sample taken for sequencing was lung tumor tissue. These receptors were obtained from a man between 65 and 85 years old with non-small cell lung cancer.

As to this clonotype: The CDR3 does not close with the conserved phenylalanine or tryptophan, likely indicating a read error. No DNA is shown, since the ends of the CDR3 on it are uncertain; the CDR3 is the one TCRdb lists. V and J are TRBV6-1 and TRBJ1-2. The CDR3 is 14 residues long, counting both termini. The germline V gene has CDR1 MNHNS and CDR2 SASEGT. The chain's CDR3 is CASSVVIGIYGYAL.

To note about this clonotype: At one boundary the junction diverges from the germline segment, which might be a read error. The CDR3 loop reads CASSQGWLAGPYDEQFF. CDR3 DNA sequence: TGCGCCAGCAGCCAAGGTTGGCTAGCGGGCCCCTACGATGAGCAGTTCTTT. The chain carries TRBV4-3 and TRBJ2-1; 8 bases match TRBD2. The CDR3 totals 17 residues. CDR1 is LGHNA, CDR2 YSLEER, per germline.

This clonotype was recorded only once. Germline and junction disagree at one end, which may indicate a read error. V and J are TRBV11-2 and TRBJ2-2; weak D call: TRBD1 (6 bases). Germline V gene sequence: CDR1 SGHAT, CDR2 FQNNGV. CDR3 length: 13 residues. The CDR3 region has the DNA TGTGCCACCCTGGACAGTCAGTCCGGGGAGCAGTTTTTT. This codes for CATLDSQSGEQFF.

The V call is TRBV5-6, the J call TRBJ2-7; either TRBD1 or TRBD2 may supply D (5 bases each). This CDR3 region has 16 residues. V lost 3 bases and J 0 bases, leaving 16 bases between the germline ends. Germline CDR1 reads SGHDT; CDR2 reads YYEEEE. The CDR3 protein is CASSSTLGRGSYEQYF. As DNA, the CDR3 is TGTGCCAGCAGCTCCACCCTGGGACGGGGCTCCTACGAGCAGTACTTC.

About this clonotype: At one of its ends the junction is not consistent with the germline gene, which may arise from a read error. The CDR3 DNA is TGCAGCATTGATGACGGTTCCTACGGGCAATACTTC. It encodes CSIDDGSYGQYF. The V call is TRBV29-1, the J call TRBJ2-7; D is ambiguous. Germline lookup yields CDR1 SQVTM and CDR2 ANQGSEA. This CDR3 comprises 12 residues.

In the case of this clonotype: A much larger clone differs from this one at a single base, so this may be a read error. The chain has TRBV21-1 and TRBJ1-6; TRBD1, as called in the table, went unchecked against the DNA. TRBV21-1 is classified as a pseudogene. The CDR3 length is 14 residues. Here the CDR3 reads CARFRDSINSPLHF. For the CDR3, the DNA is TGTGCCAGGTTCAGGGATTCAATCAATTCACCCCTCCACTTT.

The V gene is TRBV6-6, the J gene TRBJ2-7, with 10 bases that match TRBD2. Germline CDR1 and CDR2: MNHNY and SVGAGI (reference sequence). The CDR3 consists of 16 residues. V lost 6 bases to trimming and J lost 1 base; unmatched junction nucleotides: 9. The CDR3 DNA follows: TGTGCCAGCAGGAGGGGGCTAGCGGGAGATTCCTACGAGCAGTACTTC. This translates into CASRRGLAGDSYEQYF.

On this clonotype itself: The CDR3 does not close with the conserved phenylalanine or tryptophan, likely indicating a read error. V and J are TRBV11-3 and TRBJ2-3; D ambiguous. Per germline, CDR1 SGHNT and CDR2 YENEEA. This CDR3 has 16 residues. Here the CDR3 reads CDSNSAPQDFTDTQYL. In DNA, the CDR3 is TGTGACAGCAACTCGGCCCCCCAGGATTTCACAGATACGCAGTATCTT.

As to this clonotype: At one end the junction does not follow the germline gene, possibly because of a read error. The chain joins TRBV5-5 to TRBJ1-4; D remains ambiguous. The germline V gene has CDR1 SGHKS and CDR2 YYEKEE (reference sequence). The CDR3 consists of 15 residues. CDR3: CVSSPRTASNEKLFF. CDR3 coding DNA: TGTGTCAGCAGCCCCAGAACAGCCTCTAATGAAAAACTGTTTTTT.

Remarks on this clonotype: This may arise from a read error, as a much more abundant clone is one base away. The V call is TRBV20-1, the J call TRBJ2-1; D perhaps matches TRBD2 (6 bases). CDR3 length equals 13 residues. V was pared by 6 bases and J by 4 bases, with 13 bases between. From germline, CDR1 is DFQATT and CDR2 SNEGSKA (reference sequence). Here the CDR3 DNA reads TGCAGTGCAGGGACTGGCAGGTACAATGAGCAGTTCTTC. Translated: CSAGTGRYNEQFF.

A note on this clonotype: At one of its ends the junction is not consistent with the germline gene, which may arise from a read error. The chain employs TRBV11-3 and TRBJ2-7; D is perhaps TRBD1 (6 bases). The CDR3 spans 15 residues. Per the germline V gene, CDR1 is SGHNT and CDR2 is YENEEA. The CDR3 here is CVSSLTGLFSYEQYF. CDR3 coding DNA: TGTGTCAGCAGCTTAACAGGGCTTTTTTCCTATGAGCAATACTTC.

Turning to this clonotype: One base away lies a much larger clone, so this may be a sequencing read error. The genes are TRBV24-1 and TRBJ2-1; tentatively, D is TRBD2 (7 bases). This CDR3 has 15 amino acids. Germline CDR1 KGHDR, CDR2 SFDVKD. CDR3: CTTSDPRGALNEQFF. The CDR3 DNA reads TGTACCACCAGTGATCCACGGGGGGCCCTAAATGAGCAGTTCTTC.

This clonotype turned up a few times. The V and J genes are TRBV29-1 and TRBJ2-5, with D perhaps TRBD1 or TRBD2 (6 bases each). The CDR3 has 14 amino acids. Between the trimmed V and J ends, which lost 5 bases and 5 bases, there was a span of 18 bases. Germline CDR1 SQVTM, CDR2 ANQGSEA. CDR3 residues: CSVMRDMSRETQYF. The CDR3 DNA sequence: TGCAGCGTTATGCGGGACATGTCTCGGGAGACCCAGTACTTC. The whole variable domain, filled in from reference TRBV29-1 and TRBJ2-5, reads SAVISQKPSRDICQRGTSLTIQCQVDSQVTMMFWYRQQPGQSLTLIATANQGSEATYESGFVIDKFPISRPNLTFSTLTVSNMSPEDSSIYLCSVMRDMSRETQYFGPGTRLLVL.

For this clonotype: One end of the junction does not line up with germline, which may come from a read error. In DNA form, the CDR3 reads TGTGCCAGCAGCTTAGATCCCACGGGGGGCATGTGTGAGCATTTCTTC. This translates into CASSLDPTGGMCEHFF. The V gene is TRBV11-3, the J gene TRBJ2-1, with TRBD2 as a possible D gene (7 bases). Germline CDR1 and CDR2: SGHNT and YENEEA. The length of the CDR3 is 16 residues.

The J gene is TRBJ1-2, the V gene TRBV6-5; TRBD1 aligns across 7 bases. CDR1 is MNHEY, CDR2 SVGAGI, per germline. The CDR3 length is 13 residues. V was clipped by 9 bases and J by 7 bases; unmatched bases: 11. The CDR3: CARALDREGGYTF. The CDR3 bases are TGTGCCAGGGCTTTAGACAGGGAGGGTGGCTACACCTTC.

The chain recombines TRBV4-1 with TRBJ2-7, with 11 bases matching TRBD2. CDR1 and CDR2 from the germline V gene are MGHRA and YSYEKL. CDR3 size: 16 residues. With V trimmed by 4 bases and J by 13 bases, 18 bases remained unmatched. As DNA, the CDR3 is TGCGCCAGCAGCCGTACACTAGCGGGAGAGGGGGACGACCATTACTTC. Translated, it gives CASSRTLAGEGDDHYF.

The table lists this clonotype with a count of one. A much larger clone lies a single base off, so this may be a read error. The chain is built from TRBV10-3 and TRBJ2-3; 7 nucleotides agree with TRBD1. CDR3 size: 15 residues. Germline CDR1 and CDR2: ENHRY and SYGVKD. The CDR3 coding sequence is TGTGCCATCAGTGAGGGGACAGCGTCGGCAGATACGCCGTATTTT. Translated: CAISEGTASADTPYF.

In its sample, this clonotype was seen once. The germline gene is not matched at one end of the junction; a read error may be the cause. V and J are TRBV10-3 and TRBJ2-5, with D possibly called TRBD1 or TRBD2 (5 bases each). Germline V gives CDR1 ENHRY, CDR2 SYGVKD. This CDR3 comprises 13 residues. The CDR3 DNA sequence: TGTGCCACTACTTGGGGGACCTTGGAGATCCAGTACTTC. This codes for CATTWGTLEIQYF.

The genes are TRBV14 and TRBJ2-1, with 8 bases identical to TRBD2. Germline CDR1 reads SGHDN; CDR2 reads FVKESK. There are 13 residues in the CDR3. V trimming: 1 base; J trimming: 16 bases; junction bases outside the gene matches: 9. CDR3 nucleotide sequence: TGTGCCAGCAGCCAAGTGCGGGAGGATGAAGACTTCTTC. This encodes CASSQVREDEDFF.

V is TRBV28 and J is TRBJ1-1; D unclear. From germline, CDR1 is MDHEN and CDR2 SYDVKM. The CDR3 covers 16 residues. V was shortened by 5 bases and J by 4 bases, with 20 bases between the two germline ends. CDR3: CASSIDVCGRTTEAFF. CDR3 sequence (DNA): TGTGCCAGCAGTATCGACGTCTGCGGTCGTACCACTGAAGCTTTCTTT.

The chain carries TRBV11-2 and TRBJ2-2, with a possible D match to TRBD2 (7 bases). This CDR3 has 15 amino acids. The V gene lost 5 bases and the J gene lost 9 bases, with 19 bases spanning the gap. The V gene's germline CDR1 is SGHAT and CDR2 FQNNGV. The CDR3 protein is CASSPLEGGTWELFF. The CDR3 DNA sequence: TGTGCCAGCAGCCCCCTGGAGGGGGGGACCTGGGAGCTGTTTTTT.

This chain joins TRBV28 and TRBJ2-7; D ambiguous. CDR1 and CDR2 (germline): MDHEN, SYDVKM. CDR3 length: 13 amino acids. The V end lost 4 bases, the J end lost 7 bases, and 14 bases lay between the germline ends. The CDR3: CASSSPWVREQYF. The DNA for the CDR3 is TGTGCCAGCAGTTCGCCGTGGGTGAGGGAGCAGTACTTC.

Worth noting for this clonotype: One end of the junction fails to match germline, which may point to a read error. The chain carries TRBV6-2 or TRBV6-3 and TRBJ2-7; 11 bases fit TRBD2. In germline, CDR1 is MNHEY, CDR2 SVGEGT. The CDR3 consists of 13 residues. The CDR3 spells CASRSSGRDKQYF. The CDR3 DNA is TGTGCCAGTCGGAGTAGCGGGAGGGACAAGCAGTATTTC.

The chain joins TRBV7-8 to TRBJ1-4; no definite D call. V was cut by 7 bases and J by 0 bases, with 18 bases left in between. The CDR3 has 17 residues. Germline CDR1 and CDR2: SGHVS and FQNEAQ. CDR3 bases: TGTGCCAGCAACTTGGTATGGCGAACTGCAACTAATGAAAAACTGTTTTTT. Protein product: CASNLVWRTATNEKLFF.

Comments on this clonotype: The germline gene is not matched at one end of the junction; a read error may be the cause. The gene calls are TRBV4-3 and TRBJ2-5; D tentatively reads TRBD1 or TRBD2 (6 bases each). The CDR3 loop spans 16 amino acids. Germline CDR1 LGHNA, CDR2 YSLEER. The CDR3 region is CASSQAGGVGQENQYF. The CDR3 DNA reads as TGTGCCAGCAGCCAAGCAGGAGGGGTGGGACAAGAGAACCAGTACTTC.

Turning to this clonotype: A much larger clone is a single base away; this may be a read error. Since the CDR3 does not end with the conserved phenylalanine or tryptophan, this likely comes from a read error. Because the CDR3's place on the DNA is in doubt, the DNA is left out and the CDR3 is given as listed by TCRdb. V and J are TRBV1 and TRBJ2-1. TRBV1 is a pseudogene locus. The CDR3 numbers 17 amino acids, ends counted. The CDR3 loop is CTSSQRKTASSYNEQFL.